This is a list of T cell receptor beta chains from one sample in a study of blood T cells in healthy people across ages. MiXCR was run by TCRdb on the 5' RACE reads, yielding one entry per CDR3 protein. This sample yields approximately 800,000 distinct CDR3 sequences, of which 62% are seen a single time; 28% belongs to the top ten. The sample taken for sequencing was blood. These receptors all come from a man aged 25-40 years in good health. Both conserved end residues are part of each CDR3. A D gene is named only where the DNA matches it firmly. Clone size is shown for a subset of rows, as once, few, many or a class of expanded clone.

V gene	clone size	D gene	J gene	CDR3 DNA	CDR3 protein
TRBV14	NA	NA	TRBJ1-2	TGTGCCAGCAGCCAAGAAATTGGGGCGTCTGGCTACACCTTC	CASSQEIGASGYTF
TRBV6-2/TRBV6-3	NA	TRBD2	TRBJ2-1	TGTGCCAGCAGTTACTCGCTAGCGGGGGAAGGCTCCTACAATGAGCAGTTCTTC	CASSYSLAGEGSYNEQFF
TRBV4-3	NA	NA	TRBJ2-1	TGCGCCAGCAGCCAAGCCTTAGGACACTACAATGAGCAGTTCTTC	CASSQALGHYNEQFF
TRBV20-1	once	TRBD1	TRBJ2-7	TGCAGTGCTAGAGATCTGGACAGGCTCTACGAGCAGTACTTC	CSARDLDRLYEQYF
TRBV4-3	NA	NA	TRBJ2-2	TGCGCCAGCCGCCTGAGAGGGGACACCGGGGAGCTGTTTTTT	CASRLRGDTGELFF
TRBV6-6	NA	NA	TRBJ1-2	TGTGCCAGCAGTTACAGACGGAACAGGGAGGTGAATGGCTACACCTTC	CASSYRRNREVNGYTF
TRBV11-2	NA	TRBD1	TRBJ2-3	TGTGCCAGCAGCGCCCTCAGGGGGACGACAGATACGCAGTATTTT	CASSALRGTTDTQYF
TRBV10-3	NA	TRBD1	TRBJ2-7	TGTGCCATGGGTACAGGGGGCAGGTACGAGCAGTACTTC	CAMGTGGRYEQYF
TRBV28	NA	NA	TRBJ2-2	TGTGCCAGCATCCGAAGGGACACCGGGGAGCTGTTTTTT	CASIRRDTGELFF
TRBV6-6	NA	TRBD1	TRBJ2-1	TGTGCCAGCAGTGTGGGACAGTCAATAGGGCAGTTCTTC	CASSVGQSIGQFF
TRBV7-9	NA	NA	TRBJ1-4	TGTGCCAGCAGCCCACTCGGACGTTATGAAAAACTGTTTTTT	CASSPLGRYEKLFF
TRBV5-1	NA	TRBD2	TRBJ2-7	TGCGCCAGCAGCAGCTCGGGAGGACCACTCTACGAGCAGTACTTC	CASSSSGGPLYEQYF
TRBV12-3/TRBV12-4	once	NA	TRBJ2-3	TGTGCCAGCACCGTGACAGATACGCAGTATTTT	CASTVTDTQYF
TRBV20-1	NA	NA	TRBJ2-7	TGCAGTGCTAGTACGGCGCTAGCTTCTCCTACGGAGCAGTACTTC	CSASTALASPTEQYF
TRBV11-2	few	NA	TRBJ2-4	TGTGCCAGCAGCTTAGGGACCTTAGCCAAAAACATTCAGTACTTC	CASSLGTLAKNIQYF
TRBV20-1	NA	TRBD2	TRBJ2-5	TGCAGTGCTAGAGATACGGGAGGGCGTCAAGAGACCCAGTACTTC	CSARDTGGRQETQYF
TRBV20-1	NA	TRBD1	TRBJ1-2	TGCAGTGCTAGTGCTGGACAGGGTGGCTACACCTTC	CSASAGQGGYTF
TRBV4-3	NA	NA	TRBJ2-5	TGCGCCAGCAGCCAGGGGGCGAGTCAAGAGACCCAGTACTTC	CASSQGASQETQYF
TRBV5-8	once	TRBD2	TRBJ2-3	TGTGCCAGCAGTCAAGGGACTAGCGGGGTTGATACGCAGTATTTT	CASSQGTSGVDTQYF